This TCR beta chain was identified in a study of blood T cell repertoires in COVID-19. Whole-study context: COVID-19 samples, acute and convalescent, were from the United States, Italy and Spain.

Individuals drawn from approximately 26 US areas were about 18 to 90 years old. Cohort allocation depended upon clinical history that participants reported. Two consecutive negative NP/OP PCR tests, clearance, or resolved symptoms defined Cohort 3 recovery. Germline CDR1 SQVTM, CDR2 ANQGSEA. The J segment lost 3 bases and the V segment lost 5 bases, leaving 3 bases of the junction unmatched. This CDR3 is 15 amino acids long. Only in-frame clones appear in the TCRdb table, and some are missing; sequencing was by immunoSEQ multiplex PCR. The sample has roughly 180,000 clones, roughly 84% seen once. This receptor was taken from a man between 60 and 75 years old who had recovered from COVID-19. This chain connects TRBV29-1 to TRBJ2-2; 13 nucleotides agree with TRBD2. The source material was PBMCs or T cells enriched from blood (not recorded which). As DNA, the CDR3 is TGCAGCGTTTCTACTAGCGGGAGGGACACCGGGGAGCTGTTTTTT. Encoded protein: CSVSTSGRDTGELFF.